The text below deals with one T cell receptor beta chain. Its antigen is still unknown. Alongside CTLA-4 blockade with ipilimumab, patients with chemo-refractory metastatic non-small-cell lung cancer received focal radiation. Sequencing was performed with immunoSEQ multiplex PCR; in TCRdb, only in-frame clones are kept and a portion is missing. The sample shows about 66,000 clones, about 85% of them seen only once. The sample originates from a study of radiotherapy plus CTLA-4 blockade in lung cancer. Study-level points and caveats: The authors reported that early blood T cell clone dynamics, with interferon-beta, best predicted response.

The sample consisted of peripheral blood, taken from a patient treated with radiotherapy plus ipilimumab. The receptor's source is a human donor with non-small cell lung cancer who had a partial response to radiotherapy plus ipilimumab.

Here the CDR3 reads CSLGRSGNGNEQFF. CDR3 in DNA: TGCAGCTTGGGGAGGAGCGGGAATGGGAATGAGCAGTTCTTC. The chain is built from TRBV29-1 and TRBJ2-1; 7 bases are shared with TRBD2. The CDR3 runs to 14 residues. Germline values: CDR1 SQVTM, CDR2 ANQGSEA. The junction had 14 bases not matched to a gene; V was cut back by 8 bases and J by 7 bases.